The sequence of this T cell receptor (beta chain) was determined in a study of shared clonotypes between healthy human individuals (dated by TCRdb to 2019 to 2021). For context, the study as a whole: The cohort included a few men and a couple of women between 18 and 49 years of age. Per donor, three plates each were used for CD4 naive and CD4 memory, two for CD8 naive, and one for CD8 memory. To estimate repertoire size and how much clonotype sharing occurs between individuals, the study deeply sequenced the blood TCR repertoires of five healthy adults. Different laboratories and diverse techniques were used to prepare libraries and sequence TCR repertoires, to increase sequencing depth and limit assay-specific biases. Each donor's leukapheresis produced roughly between roughly 0.9 and 8.9 billion PBMCs. Study-wide findings and limitations: Rarefaction of sorted-subset datasets indicated incomplete sequencing despite the large sequencing depth. Sampling was restricted to blood, and TCR repertoires in tissues likely differ from the TCR repertoires found in blood. Larger estimated clonotype richness was generally found for naive subsets than for memory subsets. Pairwise subsampling indicated that sequencing depth was expected to affect the degree of clonotype sharing among donors. The small number of donors limited the genetic and exposure-history diversity represented. Approximately 5% of naive CD4, 3.5% of naive CD8, 2.3% of memory CD4, and 0.4% of memory CD8 clonotypes were shared across several donors. Higher generation probabilities were observed for clonotypes shared by all four sorted-subset donors than for non-shared clonotypes.

TCR CDR3 regions were amplified from genomic DNA by multiplex PCR using the deep immunoSEQ assay. Extracted genomic DNA from each cell subset was spread evenly across all wells of several immunoSEQ 96-well plates, with each plate serving as a replicate. For sorted subsets, each replicate PCR was loaded with 200 to 250 ng genomic DNA, equivalent to some 31,000 T cell genomes. Purified libraries were measured with a Qubit 3.0 fluorometer, size-checked on a Bioanalyzer 2100, and measured again with the KAPA Library Quantification kit. Each immunoSEQ 96-well plate was sequenced on its own single-read 150-cycle Illumina NextSeq 550 flow cell. The authors' analysis ran thus. Because the immunoSEQ output included only junctional sequences and no quality scores, the filtering could not be the same as the filtering used for full-length reads. Sequences were annotated with PyIR, a Python wrapper for IgBLAST v1.9, and V/J genes and CDR3 were assigned using IMGT germline references. Reads with weak V/J assignments (E-value above 1e-6), missing CDR3, stop codons, out-of-frame junctions, or ambiguous translated residues were removed. V3J clonotypes were defined by identical inferred V gene, J gene, and CDR3 amino acid sequence. To compute the percentage overlap between repertoires, the number of shared unique clonotypes was divided by the size of the smaller repertoire. Richness of each repertoire was evaluated using RTK rarefaction, the Chao1 estimator, and Recon v2.1 estimates of unobserved clonotypes. OLGA was used to compute generation probabilities for all TCRbeta clonotypes that the gDNA method yielded from four donors. TCRdb stores this immuneACCESS table with in-frame sequences only. Part of the clones is absent; in the studies checked, under half of the shortfall reflects unresolved V genes, and no reason is known for the rest. V and J calls and clone size follow that table, whereas D and trimming were derived from the DNA. This sample gives some 1 million clones in total; about 80% of them show up just once. The top ten clones comprise roughly 1.4% of the sample.

The germline V gene encodes CDR1 LNHDA and CDR2 SQIVND (reference sequence). V gives up 11 bases and J gives up 1 base, and the segment between their germline ends measures 27 bases. The CDR3, cysteine through phenylalanine, is 17 amino acids long. The entry retains the CDR3 DNA only, 51 bases that are in frame from base 1. Many counts were recorded for this clone. Its antigen is still unknown. No clone much larger than this one lies a single base away; base qualities are absent. Healthy HIV-negative adults with no recently reported acute infections or vaccinations were included as donors. Every donor was a Caucasian adult living in Nashville, Tennessee, USA. CD4+ T cells were enriched by magnetic negative selection, after which naive cells were positively selected on CD45RA and the negative fraction was taken as the memory subset. Blood was obtained by leukapheresis, after which PBMCs were separated by Ficoll-Histopaque density gradient centrifugation and cryopreserved in liquid nitrogen vapor phase. Analytical flow cytometry was used to check the purity and quantity of every magnetically sorted T cell population. Genomic DNA was isolated from each sorted fraction and quantified by UV absorbance on a Nanodrop 2000c.

Specimen: memory CD4+ T cells sorted from blood. The cell subset or site label, read with the paper, signifies: CD45RA-negative fraction. This receptor was identified in a man between 18 and 35 years old in good health. The chain is encoded by TRBV19 joined to TRBJ2-7, with the D call perhaps TRBD1 or TRBD2, as 7 bases match in each case. For the CDR3, the sequence is CAPPSGQGGVKSYEQYF. The bases read TGTGCCCCTCCATCTGGGCAGGGGGGGGTTAAGTCCTACGAGCAGTACTTC.